This TCR beta chain was sequenced during a study of shared clonotypes between healthy human individuals. Naive CD8 cells lacked CD45RO, underwent positive selection for CCR7 and left out terminally differentiated effector memory CD45RA+ cells. Donors comprised healthy HIV-negative adults lacking recent acute infections or vaccinations. Here immunoSEQ multiplex PCR was the method, and the copy in TCRdb shows in-frame clones only, minus some. The profile shows about 680,000 clones, about 90% of them singletons. The receptor was isolated from a man between 25 and 39 years old in good health. The sample taken for sequencing was naive CD8+ T cells sorted from blood.

CDR3 region: CASSVTGTSRHEQFF. DNA for the CDR3: TGTGCCAGCAGCGTCACCGGGACTAGTCGCCATGAGCAGTTCTTC. V and J are TRBV7-9 and TRBJ2-1, with TRBD2 identical over 8 bases. Trimming removed 5 bases from V and 8 bases from J; junction bases left unmatched: 11. Germline loops: CDR1 SEHNR, CDR2 FQNEAQ (reference sequence). The CDR3 covers 15 residues.